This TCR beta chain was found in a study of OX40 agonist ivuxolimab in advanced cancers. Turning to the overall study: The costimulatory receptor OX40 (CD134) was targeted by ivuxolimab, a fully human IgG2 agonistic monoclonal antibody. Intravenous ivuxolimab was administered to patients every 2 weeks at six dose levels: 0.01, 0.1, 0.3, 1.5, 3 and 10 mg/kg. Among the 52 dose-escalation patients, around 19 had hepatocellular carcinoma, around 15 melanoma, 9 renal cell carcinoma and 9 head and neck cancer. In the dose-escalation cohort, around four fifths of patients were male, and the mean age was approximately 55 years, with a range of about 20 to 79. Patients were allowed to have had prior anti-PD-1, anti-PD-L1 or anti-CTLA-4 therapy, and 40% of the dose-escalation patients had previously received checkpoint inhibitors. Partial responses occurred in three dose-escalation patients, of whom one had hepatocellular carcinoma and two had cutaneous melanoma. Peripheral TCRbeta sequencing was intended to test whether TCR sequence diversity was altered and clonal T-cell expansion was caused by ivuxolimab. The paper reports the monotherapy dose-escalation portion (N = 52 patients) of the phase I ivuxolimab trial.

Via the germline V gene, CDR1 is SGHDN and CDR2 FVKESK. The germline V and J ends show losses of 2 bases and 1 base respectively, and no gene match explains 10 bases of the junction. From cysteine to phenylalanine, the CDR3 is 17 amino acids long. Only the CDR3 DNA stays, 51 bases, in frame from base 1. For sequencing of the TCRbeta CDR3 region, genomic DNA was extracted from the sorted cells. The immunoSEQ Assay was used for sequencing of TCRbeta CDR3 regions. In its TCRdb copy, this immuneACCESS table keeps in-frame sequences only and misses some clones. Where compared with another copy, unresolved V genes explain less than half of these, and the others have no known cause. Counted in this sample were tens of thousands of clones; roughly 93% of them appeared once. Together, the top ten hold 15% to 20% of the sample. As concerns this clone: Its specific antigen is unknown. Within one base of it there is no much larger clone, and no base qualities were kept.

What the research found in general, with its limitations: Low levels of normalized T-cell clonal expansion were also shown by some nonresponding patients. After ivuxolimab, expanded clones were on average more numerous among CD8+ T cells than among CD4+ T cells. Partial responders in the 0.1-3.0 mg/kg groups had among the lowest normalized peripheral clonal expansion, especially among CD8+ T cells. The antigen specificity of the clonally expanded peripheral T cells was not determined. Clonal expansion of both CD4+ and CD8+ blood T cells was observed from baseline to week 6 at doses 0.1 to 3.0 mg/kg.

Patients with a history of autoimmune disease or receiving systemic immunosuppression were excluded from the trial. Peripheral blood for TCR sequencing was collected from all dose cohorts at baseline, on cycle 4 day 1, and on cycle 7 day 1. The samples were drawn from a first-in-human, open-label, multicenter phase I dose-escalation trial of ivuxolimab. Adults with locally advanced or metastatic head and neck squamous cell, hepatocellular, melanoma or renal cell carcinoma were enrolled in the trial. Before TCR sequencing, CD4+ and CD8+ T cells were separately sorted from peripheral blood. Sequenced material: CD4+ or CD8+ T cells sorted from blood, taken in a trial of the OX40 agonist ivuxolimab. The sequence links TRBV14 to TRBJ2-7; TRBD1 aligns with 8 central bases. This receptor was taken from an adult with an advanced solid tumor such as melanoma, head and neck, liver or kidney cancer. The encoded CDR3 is CASSQSYGTGVSYEQYF. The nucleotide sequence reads TGTGCCAGCAGCCAATCATACGGGACAGGAGTGTCCTACGAGCAGTACTTC.